This entry lists 20 T cell receptor beta chains sequenced from one sample in a study of T cells in women clearing cervical HPV infection. The assay was immunoSEQ multiplex PCR, and TCRdb's table has in-frame clones only and misses some. The sample yields tens of thousands of clones, of which the top ten take up around 4.9%. Sequenced sample: blood buffy coat. The receptors stem from a woman aged 18 to 69 with a cervical HPV16 infection that either progressed to CIN3+ or cleared (not recorded which).

A remark on this clone: Read coverage stops 3 residues before the CDR3 terminus; the germline J gene supplies the remainder. The V gene is TRBV19, the J gene TRBJ2-3; TRBD1 might be the D (5 bases). CDR3 size: 13 residues. V was cut by 4 bases and J by 5 bases, with 10 bases left in between. In germline, CDR1 is LNHDA, CDR2 SQIVND (reference sequence). The chain's CDR3 is CASSTPTGDTQYF. The CDR3 bases that were read are TGTGCCAGTAGTACCCCCACAGGAGATACG.

About this clone: The read terminates 3 residues ahead of where the CDR3 ends, so the germline J gene completes it. The chain has TRBV15 and TRBJ2-7; 8 nucleotides align to TRBD1. The CDR3 contains 16 residues. After removal of 1 base from V and 4 bases from J, the junction contained 9 bases not matched to a gene. The germline gives CDR1 LNHNV, CDR2 YYDKDF (reference sequence). The CDR3 bases that were read are TGTGCCACCAGCAGAGGTCTAGGGACAGGTTTTTACGAG. As protein: CATSRGLGTGFYE. The full CDR3 protein is CATSRGLGTGFYEQYF. The complete variable domain, with remaining parts taken from reference TRBV15 and TRBJ2-7, reads DAMVIQNPRYQVTQFGKPVTLSCSQTLNHNVMYWYQQKSSQAPKLLFHYYDKDFNNEADTPDNFQSRRPNTSFCFLDIRSPGLGDTAMYLCATSRGLGTGFYEQYFGPGTRLTVT.

A remark on this clone: Read sequence stops 3 residues before the CDR3 end, and the germline J gene provides the missing end. The chain employs TRBV2 and TRBJ2-1; D is perhaps TRBD1 (5 bases). The CDR3 has 14 amino acids. Germline CDR1 SNHLY, CDR2 FYNNEI. Trimming stripped 2 bases from V and 4 bases from J, with 9 bases between. This CDR3 reads CASSEQDRYNEQFF. The covered CDR3 bases are TGTGCCAGCAGTGAACAAGACAGATACAATGAG.

In the case of this clone: The CDR3 end falls 3 residues outside the read, so it is completed with the germline J gene. The V and J genes are TRBV19 and TRBJ1-6; TRBD1 is a possible D gene (5 bases). The CDR3 runs to 16 residues. The V end was cut by 6 bases, the J end by 0 bases, with 12 bases between. Looked up from germline, CDR1 is LNHDA and CDR2 is SQIVND (reference sequence). CDR3 sequence: CASSVGGSSYNSPLHF. The CDR3 bases that were read are TGTGCCAGTAGCGTCGGGGGGAGCTCCTATAATTCACCC.

A remark on this clone: The read terminates 3 residues before the CDR3 end, so the remaining end is supplied by the germline J gene. This chain connects TRBV5-4 to TRBJ1-6; 7 bases are shared with TRBD1. Looked up from germline, CDR1 is SGHNT and CDR2 is YYREEE (reference sequence). This CDR3 region has 14 residues. Trimming at V came to 4 bases and at J to 7 bases, leaving 5 bases not matched to a gene. The covered CDR3 bases are TGTGCCAGCAGCAGAGGGACAGCGAATTCACCC. It is translated as CASSRGTANSP. The full CDR3 sequence reads CASSRGTANSPLHF. Complete variable domain (other parts from reference TRBV5-4 and TRBJ1-6): ETGVTQSPTHLIKTRGQQVTLRCSSQSGHNTVSWYQQALGQGPQFIFQYYREEENGRGNFPPRFSGLQFPNYSSELNVNALELDDSALYLCASSRGTANSPLHFGNGTRLTVT.

As to this clone: The read is 3 residues too short to cover the CDR3 end, so that end is filled in from the germline J gene. The rearrangement links TRBV5-1 to TRBJ2-3; 11 nucleotides agree with TRBD2. Germline V gene data show CDR1 as SGHRS and CDR2 as YFSETQ. V shed 2 bases, J shed 4 bases, and the junction held 3 bases outside the gene matches. CDR3 length: 15 amino acids. The CDR3 reads CASSFSGGAADTQYF. CDR3 DNA (partial): TGCGCCAGCAGCTTTAGCGGGGGGGCGGCAGATACG.

About this clone: Read data end 3 residues before the CDR3 end; the end is taken from the germline J gene. J is TRBJ2-7 and V is TRBV20-1; the D is unclear. The V gene's germline CDR1 is DFQATT and CDR2 SNEGSKA (reference sequence). The germline V and J ends were trimmed by 0 bases and 5 bases, with 14 bases remaining between them. The CDR3 is made up of 14 amino acids. CDR3 loop: CSAREGSRTHEQYF. The CDR3 DNA, read in part, is TGCAGTGCTAGAGAGGGCAGTAGAACCCACGAG.

In the case of this clone: The CDR3 goes on 3 residues after the read ends, and that part is filled in from the germline J gene. V gene TRBV10-3 combines with J gene TRBJ1-2; 8 positions agree with TRBD1. V lost 8 bases, J lost 6 bases, and 8 bases stayed unmatched. There are 13 residues in the CDR3. Germline values: CDR1 ENHRY, CDR2 SYGVKD. The CDR3 sequence: CAIGGTGRDGYTF. The covered CDR3 bases are TGTGCCATCGGTGGGACAGGCAGGGATGGC.

Concerning this clone: The CDR3 end lies 3 residues beyond the end of the read and is filled in from the germline J gene. This chain joins TRBV5-6 and TRBJ1-4; D gene uncertain. The germline CDR1 and CDR2 sequences are SGHDT and YYEEEE. The CDR3 spans 14 residues. V lost 3 bases to trimming and J lost 0 bases, with 6 bases between them. The CDR3 bases that were read are TGTGCCAGCAGCTACAGAACAACTAATGAAAAA. Translating it yields CASSYRTTNEK. The whole CDR3 reads CASSYRTTNEKLFF.

With regard to this clone: The read is 3 residues too short to cover the CDR3 end, so that end is filled in from the germline J gene. V gene TRBV6-1 combines with J gene TRBJ2-1, with 8 nucleotides matching TRBD2. Germline CDR1 is MNHNS and CDR2 is SASEGT. The CDR3 length is 17 residues. V trimming: 1 base; J trimming: 4 bases; junction bases outside the gene matches: 9. The part of the CDR3 DNA that was read is TGTGCCAGCAGTGAAGGCGTTAGCGGGGTGACGTACAATGAG. This encodes CASSEGVSGVTYNE. The full CDR3 sequence reads CASSEGVSGVTYNEQFF.

The CDR3 sequence is CAWKGGGYSYNEQFF. The sequenced part of the CDR3 DNA is TGTGCCTGGAAGGGCGGGGGGTACTCCTACAATGAG. The rearrangement joins TRBV30 to TRBJ2-1; 8 bases agree with TRBD2. The CDR3 end falls 3 residues outside the read, so it is completed with the germline J gene. Germline trimming cut 4 bases from V and 0 bases from J; bases unmatched to any gene: 5. Germline V gene lookup returns CDR1 GTSNPN and CDR2 SVGIG (reference sequence). The CDR3 sequence is 15 residues long.

As for this clone: The read ends 3 residues early relative to the CDR3; the germline J gene fills the gap. The chain uses TRBV18 and TRBJ1-2; D gene uncertain. V was trimmed by 1 base and J by 6 bases, leaving 15 bases between them. The germline V gene has CDR1 KGHSH and CDR2 LQKENI. The CDR3 loop spans 15 amino acids. The sequenced part of the CDR3 DNA is TGTGCCAGCTCACCACAAGCGGGGAGTCAAGATGGC. This gives the protein CASSPQAGSQDG. The whole CDR3 region reads CASSPQAGSQDGYTF.

Remarks on this clone: The read ends 3 residues before the CDR3 terminus; that terminus is restored from the germline J gene. The gene calls are TRBV4-1 and TRBJ2-7; possibly TRBD1 for D (6 bases). Germline lookup yields CDR1 MGHRA and CDR2 YSYEKL. The CDR3 consists of 16 residues. The V end lost 2 bases, the J end lost 3 bases, and 17 bases lay between the germline ends. CDR3 DNA, as far as it was read: TGCGCCAGCAGCCAATCTTCCGGGACAATCTTCTACGAG. As protein: CASSQSSGTIFYE. The complete CDR3 reads CASSQSSGTIFYEQYF.

Points on this clone: The CDR3 is cut off 3 residues early in the read; its end comes from the germline J gene. V usage is TRBV10-3 and J usage is TRBJ1-1; D gene ambiguous. The V and J ends lost 0 bases and 1 base respectively, with 9 bases between them. The CDR3 runs to 15 residues. Per germline, CDR1 ENHRY and CDR2 SYGVKD. This CDR3 is CAISESPEPNTEAFF. The CDR3 bases that were read are TGTGCCATCAGTGAGTCACCAGAACCGAACACTGAA.

As concerns this clone: The CDR3 extends 3 residues past the end of the read, so its final part is completed from the germline J gene. This chain uses TRBV7-9 with TRBJ2-5, with a possible D match to TRBD2 (7 bases). The CDR3 has 14 residues. Germline V lookup: CDR1 SEHNR, CDR2 FQNEAQ (reference sequence). V shed 3 bases and J shed 4 bases, with 12 bases lying between them. CDR3 region: CASSFGGGGETQYF. The sequenced part of the CDR3 DNA is TGTGCCAGCAGCTTCGGAGGGGGGGGAGAGACC.

On this clone itself: From the germline J gene comes the end of the CDR3, since the read stops 3 residues before it. The genes are TRBV5-1 and TRBJ2-1; a weak D match, TRBD2 (5 bases). The CDR3 is 15 amino acids. Germline lookup yields CDR1 SGHRS and CDR2 YFSETQ. Deletions cut 0 bases from V and 5 bases from J, with 12 bases between. The CDR3 protein is CASSLGGTGDNEQFF. Incomplete CDR3 DNA: TGCGCCAGCAGCTTGGGGGGAACCGGGGACAATGAG.

CDR3 DNA (partial): TGCAGTGCCTCGGGGGTTGACTATGGC. It encodes CSASGVDYG. In full, the CDR3 reads CSASGVDYGYTF. The chain combines TRBV20-1 with TRBJ1-2, with D possibly matching TRBD1 (5 bases). The CDR3 extends 3 residues past the end of the read, so its final part is completed from the germline J gene. The CDR3 runs 12 residues. Germline lookup yields CDR1 DFQATT and CDR2 SNEGSKA (reference sequence). Trimming stripped 6 bases from V and 3 bases from J, with 11 bases between.

As for this clone: The read ends 3 residues shy of where the CDR3 ends; the end is completed using the germline J gene. The chain employs TRBV12-3 or TRBV12-4 and TRBJ2-5, with 8 positions matching TRBD2. V was clipped by 5 bases and J by 4 bases; unmatched bases: 6. The CDR3 covers 14 residues. CDR3 sequence: CASSIGGATETQYF. Partial CDR3 DNA: TGTGCCAGCAGTATCGGGGGGGCCACAGAGACC.

Remarks on this clone: The missing CDR3 end, 3 residues past where the read stops, is filled in from the germline J gene. The chain couples TRBV20-1 to TRBJ2-3; the D gene is possibly TRBD2 (6 bases). The CDR3 sequence is 13 residues long. Germline V lookup: CDR1 DFQATT, CDR2 SNEGSKA (reference sequence). Trimming stripped 5 bases from V and 3 bases from J, with 12 bases between. The CDR3 region is CSAWDFGTDTQYF. CDR3 DNA, as far as it was read: TGCAGTGCTTGGGACTTCGGAACAGATACG.

On this clone: The read is 3 residues too short to cover the CDR3 end, so that end is filled in from the germline J gene. This chain uses TRBV4-1 with TRBJ1-5; D is unresolved. Between the trimmed V and J ends, which lost 3 bases and 2 bases, there was a span of 14 bases. The CDR3 is 16 residues long. The germline gives CDR1 MGHRA, CDR2 YSYEKL. The CDR3: CASSQAQGQGNQPQHF. The part of the CDR3 DNA that was read is TGCGCCAGCAGCCAGGCCCAAGGGCAGGGCAATCAGCCC.